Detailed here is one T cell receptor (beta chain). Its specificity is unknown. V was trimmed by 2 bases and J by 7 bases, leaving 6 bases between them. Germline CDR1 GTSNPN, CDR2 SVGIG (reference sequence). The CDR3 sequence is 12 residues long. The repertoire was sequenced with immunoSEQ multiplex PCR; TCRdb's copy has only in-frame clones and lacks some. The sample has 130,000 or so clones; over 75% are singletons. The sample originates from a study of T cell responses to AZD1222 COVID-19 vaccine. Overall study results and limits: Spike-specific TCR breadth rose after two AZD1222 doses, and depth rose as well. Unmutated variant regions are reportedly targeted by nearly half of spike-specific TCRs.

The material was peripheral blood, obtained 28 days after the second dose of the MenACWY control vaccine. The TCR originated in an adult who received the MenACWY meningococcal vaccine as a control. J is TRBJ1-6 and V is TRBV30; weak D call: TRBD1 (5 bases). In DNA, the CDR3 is TGTGCCTGGAGTCAGGGAAATTCACCCCTCCACTTT. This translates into CAWSQGNSPLHF.